This T cell receptor (beta chain) came from a study of cytomegalovirus exposure and HLA in healthy donors listed by TCRdb under 2017. For context, the study as a whole: According to an earlier analysis of 550 to 700 of the donors, about 170 million T cells yielded 90 million to 130 million unique TCR beta sequences and about 300 Gb of sequence data. The genetic ancestry cluster associated with self-reported Caucasian donors included 81% of the 398 genotyped donors. To predict cytomegalovirus infection status, the study brought together high-throughput TCR immunosequencing, statistical association of individual TCRs with disease status, and machine learning. The number of typed donors differed by locus: about 620-630 for A, B, C, DRB1 and DQB1; approximately 530 for DQA1; 606 for DPA1; and about 450 for DPB1. The study used immunosequencing to profile the T cell repertoires of under 700 subjects and linked those repertoires to cytomegalovirus serostatus. A later genetic analysis used genome-wide SNP genotypes for about 65% of the 666 donors, treating that subset as a discovery cohort. An early release covering roughly 600 HLA-typed donors comprised approximately 290 gigabases of sequencing data and roughly 86 million unique TCR sequences. All discovery cohort repertoires had been generated on a single sequencing platform. Because of strong linkage in the cohort, roughly five DR-DQ haplotypes were treated as single units for association and clustering. A later analysis re-examined previously published TCR beta repertoires from 500 to 700 donors and added high-resolution HLA genotyping to investigate patterns of TCR occurrence. Along with the approximately 650-subject first cohort, a separate validation cohort of approximately 110 different subjects was used. The study aimed to test whether signatures of past pathogen exposure could be identified by cataloging public T cell receptors. Rather than drawing on any new phenotypic data, the later analysis identified candidate immune exposures from TCR beta sequences and the way those sequences occurred across donors. Across some 400 genotyped donors of the cohort, an average of approximately 240,000 unique TCR beta nucleotide sequences per donor were sequenced, and roughly 18% of those sequences were non-productive. Alongside the repertoire data, information on donor age, sex, ethnicity and CMV serostatus was compiled. An earlier analysis of 587 of the donors used high-throughput TCR beta sequencing to judge whether each TCR beta V gene segment behaved as functional or pseudogenic. HLA typing included class I and class II loci at four-digit resolution.

In total, just over 650 healthy bone marrow donors made up the cohort. Cohort members were all nominally healthy when sampled, although unrecorded immune exposures were likely present. The donor tested CMV seronegative and was one of the 352 seronegative cohort members. Every donor gave a peripheral blood sample, and the peripheral blood mononuclear cells from that sample were used for TCR beta sequencing. The Qiagen DNeasy Blood Extraction Kit was used to extract genomic DNA from the blood cell samples. Libraries were made using the immunoSEQ multiplex PCR assay. The multiplex PCR relied on a mix of 60 forward primers for TCR Vbeta segments and 13 reverse primers for TCR Jbeta segments. The CDR3 region of rearranged TCR beta genes was amplified from genomic DNA by a multiplex PCR assay. The amplified TCR beta libraries were sequenced on the Illumina HiSeq System as 87-base-pair reads. In the source study's methods: A later analysis counted some 80 million unique TCR beta chains across the roughly 700 repertoires, and roughly 9.9 million of these chains were shared by at least two donors. A nearest-neighbor algorithm error-corrected the raw reads and collapsed the reads into unique sequences, merging closely related sequences to remove PCR and sequencing errors. Alignment of CDR3 sequences to IMGT reference sequences was used to assign V, D and J gene segments. Each retained sequence needed at least a six-nucleotide match to both a V gene segment and a J gene segment. Rearrangements were called productive when the CDR3 lacked stop codons and stayed in frame with V and J; all others were non-productive. CDR3 was defined by IMGT convention, running from the second conserved V-encoded cysteine to the conserved J-encoded phenylalanine. The earlier analysis of a few hundred of the donors excluded sequences that lacked an unambiguous match to a single V gene segment. In an earlier analysis of a few hundred of the donors, V segments were called functional above 56.7% productive rearrangements and were called segregating when the between-donor standard deviation exceeded 5%. A statistical classification framework was built to diagnose cytomegalovirus status from the catalog of TCR beta chain sequences. In a later analysis, V and J genes were assigned by comparing TCR nucleotide sequences against IMGT/GENE-DB human TR gene sequences. The TCRdist pipeline was used in a later analysis to assign CDR3 sequences and most-parsimonious VDJ recombination scenarios. A later analysis defined each TCR beta chain by its CDR3 amino acid sequence plus V-gene family, and excluded reads lacking a unique V-gene family. To address suspected cross-contamination and a sequencing artifact, a later analysis removed roughly 640 highly shared, low-generation-probability nucleotide sequences. In a later analysis, a clonal expansion index for each public chain was calculated from normalized within-repertoire ranks of inferred template counts. A later analysis computed generation probabilities with a VDJ recombination model fitted to out-of-frame rearrangements, and checked the results against IGoR. In a later analysis, hypergeometric tests were used to score TCR-TCR, TCR-HLA and TCR-CMV co-occurrence, with a repertoire-size bias correction applied to TCR pairs. A later analysis estimated false discovery rates by permuting HLA or CMV assignments 20 times. A later analysis grouped co-occurring TCRs with DBSCAN, adding TCRdist sequence similarity when clustering within HLA-allele-positive subsets. Co-occurrence clustering excluded repertoires with fewer than 30,000 or more than 120,000 public chains, plus five with anomalous nucleotide sharing. TCRdb took this table from immuneACCESS and kept in-frame rearrangements with V and J called. Such tables lack part of the clones; where checked against another copy, unresolved V genes explain under half of the gap, and the rest is unexplained. D and trimming were read from the DNA, whereas the V and J calls and clone size are those reported in that table. In this sample the table shows under 110,000 clones, 75% of which occur a single time. Jointly, the top ten make up about 2.5% of the sample.

On the study overall, not on this receptor specifically: Because HLA typing was unavailable for some donors at each locus, only the typed subset was used in association tests. A further reported finding was that TCR beta sequences accurately predicted the HLA-A and HLA-B alleles for most subjects in the first cohort. The earlier analysis of 587 of the donors excluded some 15 rarely observed V segments, including chromosome 9 orphons, because counts were too low. Immune exposure information for the cohort was limited to CMV serostatus. Compared with equally common non-associated chains, HLA-associated TCR beta chains in a later analysis were more clonally expanded and had lower generation probabilities. The presence/absence analyses assumed that sequencing depth was roughly uniform across donors, and that assumption may not be true. Strong co-occurrence of HLA alleles, especially DR and DQ, made assigning TCR associations to individual alleles difficult. A few of the identified cytomegalovirus-associated TCR beta chains were confirmed in vitro to be specific for cytomegalovirus antigens. While some public TCRs were present in many individuals, most TCR sequences turned up only very rarely across donors. In a later analysis, most CMV-associated TCR beta chains were found to appear HLA-restricted, with HLA associations seemingly driven largely by CMV exposure. The sequencing pipeline was judged likely to have produced a cluster of highly shared sequence variants as a technical artifact. Cytomegalovirus status was reported to be diagnosed by the classifier with high specificity and sensitivity in both the original and validation cohorts. The cohort was sequenced for TCR beta chains only, and without alpha or paired-chain data the features that could be detected were limited. It was suggested by the authors that the approach could potentially be generalized to other disease states and immunological phenotypes. A later analysis reported that several top co-occurrence clusters appeared linked to parvovirus B19, influenza, CMV and Epstein-Barr virus. Linkage disequilibrium might explain the correlated functional status among segregating V segments, but an unknown experimental factor could not be ruled out. In a later genetic analysis, a missense DCLRE1C variant was associated with V-gene and J-gene trimming of TCR beta chains, and the association was replicated in an independent cohort. In a later genetic analysis, fewer N-insertions in productive TCRs were reported among donors in an Asian-associated ancestry cluster than the approximately 670-donor mean. The study gave a list of 150 to 200 TCR beta chains associated with cytomegalovirus. A later analysis found that TCR association rates varied across HLA loci, with DRB1 alleles showing the most associated TCRs and HLA-C alleles the fewest. In an earlier analysis of a few hundred of the donors, most TCR beta V segments were observed in productive rearrangements about 90% or about 30% of the time, broadly matching IMGT annotations. Specific HLA alleles were associated with over 15,000 TCR beta sequences at a false discovery rate of 0.05 in a later analysis.

To note about this clone: What antigen it recognizes has not been identified. There are no base qualities to consult, and no much larger clone falls within one base.

The clonotype was recovered from a middle-aged man in good health and CMV-seronegative. Sequenced sample: PBMCs.

The DNA reads as follows: TGTGCCAGTAGTCCGCAGGGCCTCGGGAACACTGAAGCTTTCTTT. Its coded protein is CASSPQGLGNTEAFF. The rearrangement combines TRBV19 with TRBJ1-1; 5 matching bases give a weak D call of TRBD1. CDR1 and CDR2, looked up from the germline V gene (reference sequence), are LNHDA and SQIVND. The CDR3 holds 15 amino acids from the cysteine to the phenylalanine. Only the CDR3 DNA stays, 45 bases, in frame from base 1. V was cut back by 5 bases and J by 1 base, leaving a gap of 14 bases between them.